These 18 T cell receptor beta chains were all obtained from the same sample, sequenced in a study of blood T cell repertoires in COVID-19. Only in-frame clones appear in the TCRdb table, and some are missing; sequencing was by immunoSEQ multiplex PCR. The data show roughly 200,000 clones, approximately 88% seen once. The sequenced sample was peripheral blood. The source of these receptors is a man aged 35 to 55 with acute or convalescent COVID-19.

This chain links TRBV29-1 with TRBJ1-1; D perhaps matches TRBD1 (5 bases). Trimming shortened V by 6 bases and J by 1 base, and 12 bases separated the two germline ends. The germline gives CDR1 SQVTM, CDR2 ANQGSEA. The CDR3 spans 13 residues. The CDR3 loop reads CSVAGRENTEAFF. For the CDR3, the DNA is TGCAGCGTAGCGGGACGGGAGAACACTGAAGCTTTCTTT.

This chain links TRBV2 with TRBJ1-2; 11 nucleotides match TRBD1. Looked up from germline, CDR1 is SNHLY and CDR2 is FYNNEI. Trimming took 6 bases from V and 3 from J; bases not matched to a gene: 6. CDR3 length: 15 residues. The CDR3: CASRPGQGADYGYTF. As DNA, the CDR3 is TGTGCCAGCAGACCCGGACAGGGGGCGGACTATGGCTACACCTTC.

The gene calls are TRBV9 and TRBJ1-1, with 7 bases that match TRBD1. V was pared by 2 bases and J by 4 bases, with 2 bases of the junction left unmatched. The CDR3 length is 13 residues. Germline V CDR1 and CDR2: SGDLS, YYNGEE. The CDR3 sequence: CASSVNRGTEAFF. CDR3 DNA sequence: TGTGCCAGCAGCGTCAACAGGGGCACTGAAGCTTTCTTT.

The V call is TRBV5-1, the J call TRBJ2-7; the D is unclear. From germline, CDR1 is SGHRS and CDR2 YFSETQ. Between the trimmed V and J ends, which lost 0 bases and 1 base, there was a span of 11 bases. The CDR3 is 15 amino acids. The CDR3 reads CASSLGYPDSYEQYF. In DNA form, the CDR3 reads TGCGCCAGCAGCTTGGGTTACCCAGATTCCTACGAGCAGTACTTC.

V and J are TRBV5-4 and TRBJ1-6, with 8 bases aligning to TRBD1. V shed 4 bases, J shed 9 bases, and the junction held 15 bases outside the gene matches. CDR1 and CDR2 from the germline V gene are SGHNT and YYREEE (reference sequence). The CDR3 contains 17 residues. The CDR3 here is CASSADRRQGQGSPLHF. The CDR3 DNA sequence: TGTGCCAGCAGCGCTGACAGGCGACAGGGGCAGGGTTCACCCCTCCACTTT.

The V and J genes are TRBV9 and TRBJ2-3; D is possibly TRBD2 (5 bases). Germline V gene data show CDR1 as SGDLS and CDR2 as YYNGEE. The ends were cut back, 1 base at V and 0 bases at J, with 9 bases in the middle. The CDR3 contains 15 residues. The CDR3 protein is CASSVRAVSTDTQYF. The CDR3 nucleotides are TGTGCCAGCAGCGTACGAGCGGTAAGCACAGATACGCAGTATTTT.

The CDR3 region has the DNA TGTGCCAGCTCACCGGGGAGTCAGCCCCAGCATTTT. It codes for CASSPGSQPQHF. The V gene is TRBV18, the J gene TRBJ1-5; the D is unclear. The CDR3 is made up of 12 amino acids. V was shortened by 3 bases and J by 6 bases, with 6 bases between the two germline ends. In germline, CDR1 is KGHSH, CDR2 LQKENI. Looking up the rest from reference TRBV18 and TRBJ1-5 gives the full variable domain: NAGVMQNPRHLVRRRGQEARLRCSPMKGHSHVYWYRQLPEEGLKFMVYLQKENIIDESGMPKERFSAEFPKEGPSILRIQQVVRGDSAAYFCASSPGSQPQHFGDGTRLSIL.

This clone was seen a few times. The rearrangement uses TRBV11-2 and TRBJ1-1; D remains unclear. Per the germline V gene, CDR1 is SGHAT and CDR2 is FQNNGV. The CDR3 consists of 13 residues. With 5 bases removed from V and 0 bases from J, the gap between germline ends came to 7 bases. CDR3 in amino acids: CASSRVMNTEAFF. CDR3 sequence (DNA): TGTGCCAGCAGCAGAGTTATGAACACTGAAGCTTTCTTT.

The chain employs TRBV11-3 and TRBJ2-1; 8 bases line up with TRBD2. V shed 5 bases, J shed 6 bases, and the junction held 9 bases outside the gene matches. The germline V gene encodes CDR1 SGHNT and CDR2 YENEEA. The CDR3 runs to 15 residues. The CDR3: CASSAGSGSLNEQFF. The DNA for the CDR3 is TGTGCCAGCAGCGCTGGCAGCGGGAGTCTCAATGAGCAGTTCTTC. The whole variable domain, remainder taken from reference TRBV11-3 and TRBJ2-1, is EAGVVQSPRYKIIEKKQPVAFWCNPISGHNTLYWYLQNLGQGPELLIRYENEEAVDDSQLPKDRFSAERLKGVDSTLKIQPAELGDSAVYLCASSAGSGSLNEQFFGPGTRLTVL.

This chain connects TRBV12-3 or TRBV12-4 to TRBJ2-5, with D possibly being TRBD1 (5 bases). This CDR3 spans 13 amino acids. Trimming took off 6 bases at V and 5 bases at J, with 13 bases between the two ends. The CDR3 DNA is TGTGCCAGCAGCCCAGGGTCTTTGGAGACCCAGTACTTC. It encodes CASSPGSLETQYF.

V usage is TRBV6-5 and J usage is TRBJ2-3; a weak D match, TRBD1 (6 bases). The CDR3 consists of 12 residues. V dropped 6 bases and J dropped 5 bases, with 9 bases sitting between them. Looked up from germline, CDR1 is MNHEY and CDR2 is SVGAGI. CDR3 region: CASSQDRDTQYF. As DNA, the CDR3 is TGTGCCAGCAGCCAGGACAGAGATACGCAGTATTTT.

This rearrangement joins TRBV5-1 to TRBJ2-7; 8 nucleotides agree with TRBD1. Germline V lookup: CDR1 SGHRS, CDR2 YFSETQ. Germline trimming cut 1 base from V and 2 bases from J; bases unmatched to any gene: 5. The CDR3 is 15 amino acids. For the CDR3, the DNA is TGCGCCAGCAGCTTGTTAGGGACAGGTACCTACGAGCAGTACTTC. This codes for CASSLLGTGTYEQYF.

Concerning this clone: At the DNA level, this CDR3 is encoded by other sequences in the same sample as well. The chain employs TRBV19 and TRBJ1-5; possibly TRBD1 for D (6 bases). V was trimmed by 3 bases and J by 0 bases, leaving 9 bases between them. From germline, CDR1 is LNHDA and CDR2 SQIVND (reference sequence). CDR3 length: 15 residues. The CDR3 region is CASSIRGSSNQPQHF. The CDR3 bases are TGTGCCAGTAGTATTAGGGGGAGTAGCAATCAGCCCCAGCATTTT.

V is TRBV4-2 and J is TRBJ1-3; 7 nucleotides line up with TRBD1. The V segment lost 5 bases and the J segment 0 bases; nucleotides outside the gene matches: 13. This CDR3 contains 18 residues. Germline V gives CDR1 LGHNA, CDR2 YNFKEQ. The DNA of the CDR3 is TGTGCCAGCAGCGACAATATCGGGACAGTCCTCTCTGGAAACACCATATATTTT. Amino acids: CASSDNIGTVLSGNTIYF.

This clone was detected only once. V is TRBV10-3 and J is TRBJ1-2; 7 nucleotides line up with TRBD1. Trimming took 10 bases from V and 3 from J; bases not matched to a gene: 8. CDR1 and CDR2 (germline): ENHRY, SYGVKD. This CDR3 is 13 amino acids long. CDR3 DNA sequence: TGTGCCAGCACCCCCGGGACAGACTATGGCTACACCTTC. The encoded protein is CASTPGTDYGYTF.

The sample holds a few counts of this clone. CDR3 amino acids: CASSAGGRGTADTQYF. CDR3 nucleotides: TGTGCCAGCAGCGCCGGCGGCAGGGGGACCGCAGATACGCAGTATTTT. This chain joins TRBV5-4 and TRBJ2-3, with TRBD1 identical over 7 bases. This CDR3 region has 16 residues. J was trimmed by 4 bases and V by 4 bases; bases with no gene match: 12. Germline V gene lookup returns CDR1 SGHNT and CDR2 YYREEE (reference sequence).

The chain joins TRBV2 to TRBJ2-3; 7 positions agree with TRBD2. The CDR3 consists of 14 residues. CDR1 is SNHLY, CDR2 FYNNEI, per germline. The junction had 8 bases not matched to a gene; V was cut back by 10 bases and J by 1 base. CDR3 region: CATRTSSGTDTQYF. In DNA form, the CDR3 reads TGTGCCACCAGGACTAGTTCGGGCACAGATACGCAGTATTTT.

J is TRBJ2-3 and V is TRBV10-2, with TRBD2 identical over 7 bases. From germline, CDR1 is WSHSY and CDR2 SAAADI. The trim removed 3 bases at V and 4 bases at J, leaving 7 bases unmatched. This CDR3 comprises 15 residues. Written as DNA, the CDR3 is TGCGCCAGCAGTGACCCCGGGGGGAGGGCAGATACGCAGTATTTT. Its translation: CASSDPGGRADTQYF.